The present T cell receptor beta chain was sequenced within a study of blood T cells in healthy people across ages. Trimming removed 0 bases from V and 2 bases from J, with 13 bases in between. Germline V lookup: CDR1 LGHNA, CDR2 YNFKEQ. This CDR3 spans 17 amino acids. A second PCR, run for about 6 to 11 cycles, used a sample-barcoded 5' primer plus a J-beta primer mix. The template-switch adaptor was a 5' adaptor with 12 random nucleotides. It tagged each cDNA molecule. TCRdb re-called the 5' RACE reads with MiXCR, one entry per CDR3 protein. The sample gives around 1.1 million distinct CDR3 sequences, more than 30% of which show up once; 10% to 15% is in the top ten.

The sample was blood. The TCR comes from a man between 18 and 35 years old in good health. The chain uses TRBV4-2 and TRBJ1-4, with a tentative D call TRBD1 (6 bases). The CDR3 nucleotides read TGTGCCAGCAGCCAAGATGCGGAAACAGGGACTAATGAAAAACTGTTTTTT. It codes for CASSQDAETGTNEKLFF.